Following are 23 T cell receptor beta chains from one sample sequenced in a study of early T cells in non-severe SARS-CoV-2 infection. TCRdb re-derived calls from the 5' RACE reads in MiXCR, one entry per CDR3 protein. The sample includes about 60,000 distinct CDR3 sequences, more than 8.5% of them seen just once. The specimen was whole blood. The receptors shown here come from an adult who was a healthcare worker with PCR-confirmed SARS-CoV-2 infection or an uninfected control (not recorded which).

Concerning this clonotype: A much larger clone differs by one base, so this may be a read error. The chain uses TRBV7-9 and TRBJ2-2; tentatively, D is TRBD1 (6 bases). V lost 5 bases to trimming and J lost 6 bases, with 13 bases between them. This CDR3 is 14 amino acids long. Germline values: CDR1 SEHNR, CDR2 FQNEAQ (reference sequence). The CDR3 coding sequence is TGTGCCAGCAGCCCACAGGGTTCGTCCGGGGAGCTGTTTTTT. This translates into CASSPQGSSGELFF.

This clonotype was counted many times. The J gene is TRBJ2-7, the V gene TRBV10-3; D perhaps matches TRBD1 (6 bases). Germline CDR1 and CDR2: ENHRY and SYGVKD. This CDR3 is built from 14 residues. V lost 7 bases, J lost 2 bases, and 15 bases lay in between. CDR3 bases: TGTGCCATCAAATCCGGGACACGTGCCTACGAGCAGTACTTC. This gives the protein CAIKSGTRAYEQYF.

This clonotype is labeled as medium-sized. CDR3 bases: TGTGCCAGCAGTGACACAGGGGGCATCGAAGCTTTCTTT. Protein product: CASSDTGGIEAFF. The V gene is TRBV12-3 or TRBV12-4, the J gene TRBJ1-1; 9 positions match TRBD1. Trimming removed 5 bases from V and 8 bases from J; junction bases left unmatched: 6. This CDR3 contains 13 residues.

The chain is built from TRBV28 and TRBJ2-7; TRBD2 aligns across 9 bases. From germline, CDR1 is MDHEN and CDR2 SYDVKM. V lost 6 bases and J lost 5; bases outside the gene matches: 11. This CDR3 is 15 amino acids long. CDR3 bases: TGTGCCAGCAGCCCGGAGAAACTAGCGGGTAACGAGCAGTACTTC. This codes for CASSPEKLAGNEQYF.

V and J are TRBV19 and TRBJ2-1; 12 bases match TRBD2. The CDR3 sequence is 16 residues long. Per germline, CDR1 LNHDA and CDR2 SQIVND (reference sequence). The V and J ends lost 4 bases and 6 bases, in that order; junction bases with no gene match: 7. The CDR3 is CASSRRSLAGGNEQFF. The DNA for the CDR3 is TGTGCCAGTAGTAGACGGTCACTAGCGGGAGGCAATGAGCAGTTCTTC.

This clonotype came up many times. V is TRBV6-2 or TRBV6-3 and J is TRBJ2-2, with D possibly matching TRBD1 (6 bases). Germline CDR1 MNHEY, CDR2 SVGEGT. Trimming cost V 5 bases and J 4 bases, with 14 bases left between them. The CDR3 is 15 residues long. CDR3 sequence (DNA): TGTGCCAGCAGTCCCCGAACAGGGATCACCGGGGAGCTGTTTTTT. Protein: CASSPRTGITGELFF.

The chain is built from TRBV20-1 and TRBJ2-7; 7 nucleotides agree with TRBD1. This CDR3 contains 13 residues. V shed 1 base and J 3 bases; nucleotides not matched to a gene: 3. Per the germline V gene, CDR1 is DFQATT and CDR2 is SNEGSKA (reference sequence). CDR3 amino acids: CSARGDRDYEQYF. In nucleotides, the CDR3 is TGCAGTGCTAGAGGAGACAGGGACTACGAGCAGTACTTC.

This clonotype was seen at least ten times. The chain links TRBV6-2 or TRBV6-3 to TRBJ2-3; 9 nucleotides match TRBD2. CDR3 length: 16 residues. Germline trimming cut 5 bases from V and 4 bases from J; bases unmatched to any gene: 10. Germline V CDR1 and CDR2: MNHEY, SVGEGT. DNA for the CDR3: TGTGCCAGCAGTCAAATAGCGGGAGCGGCGTCAGATACGCAGTATTTT. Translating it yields CASSQIAGAASDTQYF.

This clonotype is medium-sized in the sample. CDR3 sequence: CASSSEPLNRGPGETQYF. The CDR3, as DNA: TGTGCCAGCAGCTCCGAGCCTTTAAACAGGGGGCCGGGAGAGACCCAGTACTTC. The V call is TRBV7-2, the J call TRBJ2-5, with 9 bases fitting TRBD1. This CDR3 spans 18 amino acids. J gave up 4 bases and V 4 bases, and 16 bases lay outside the gene matches. CDR1 and CDR2 from the germline V gene are SGHTA and FQGNSA.

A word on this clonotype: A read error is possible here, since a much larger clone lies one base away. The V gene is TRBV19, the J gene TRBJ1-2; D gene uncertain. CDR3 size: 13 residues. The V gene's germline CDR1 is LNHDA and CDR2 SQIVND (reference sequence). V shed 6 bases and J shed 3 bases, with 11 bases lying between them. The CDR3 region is CASSSIGYYGYTF. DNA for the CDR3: TGTGCCAGTAGCTCTATAGGGTACTATGGCTACACCTTC.

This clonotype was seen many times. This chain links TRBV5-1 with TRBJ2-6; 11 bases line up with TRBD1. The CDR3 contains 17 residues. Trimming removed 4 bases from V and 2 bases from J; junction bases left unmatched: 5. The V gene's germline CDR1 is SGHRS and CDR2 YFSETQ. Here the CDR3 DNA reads TGCGCCAGCAGCGGACCGGGACAGGGGGCTGGGGCCAACGTCCTGACTTTC. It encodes CASSGPGQGAGANVLTF.

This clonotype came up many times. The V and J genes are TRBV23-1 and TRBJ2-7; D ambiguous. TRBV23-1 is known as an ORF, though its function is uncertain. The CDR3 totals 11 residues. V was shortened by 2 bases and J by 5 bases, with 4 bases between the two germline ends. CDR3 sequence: CASSQRHEQYF. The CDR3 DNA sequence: TGCGCCAGCAGTCAACGGCACGAGCAGTACTTC.

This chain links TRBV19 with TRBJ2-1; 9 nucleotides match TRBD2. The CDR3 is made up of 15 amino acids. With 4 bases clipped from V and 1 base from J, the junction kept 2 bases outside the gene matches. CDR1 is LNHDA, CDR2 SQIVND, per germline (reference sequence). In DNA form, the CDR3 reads TGTGCCAGTAGTAACCTAGCGGGATCCTACAATGAGCAGTTCTTC. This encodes CASSNLAGSYNEQFF.

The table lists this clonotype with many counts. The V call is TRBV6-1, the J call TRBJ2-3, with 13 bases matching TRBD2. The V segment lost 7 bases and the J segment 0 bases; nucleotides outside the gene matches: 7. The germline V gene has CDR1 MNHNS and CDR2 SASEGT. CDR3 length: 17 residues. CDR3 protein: CASTLGLAGASTDTQYF. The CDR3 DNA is TGTGCCAGCACTCTAGGACTAGCGGGGGCCAGCACAGATACGCAGTATTTT.

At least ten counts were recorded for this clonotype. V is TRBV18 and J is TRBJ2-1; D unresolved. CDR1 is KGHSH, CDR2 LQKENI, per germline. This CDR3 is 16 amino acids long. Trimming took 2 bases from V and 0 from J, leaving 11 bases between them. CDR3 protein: CASSPSKGNSYNEQFF. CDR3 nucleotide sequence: TGTGCCAGCTCACCAAGTAAGGGAAACTCCTACAATGAGCAGTTCTTC.

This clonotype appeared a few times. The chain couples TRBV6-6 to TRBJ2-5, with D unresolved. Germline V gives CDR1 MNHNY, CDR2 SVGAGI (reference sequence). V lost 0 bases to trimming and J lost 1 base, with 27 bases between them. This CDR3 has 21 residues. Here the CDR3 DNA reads TGTGCCAGCAGTTACTCGAGTGAGGCAGGAAGCCTTGATAGAATCCAAGAGACCCAGTACTTC. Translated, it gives CASSYSSEAGSLDRIQETQYF.

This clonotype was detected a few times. The CDR3 is CASSLRAEYNSPLHF. CDR3 DNA sequence: TGTGCCAGCAGCCTTCGGGCAGAGTATAATTCACCCCTCCACTTT. The J gene is TRBJ1-6, the V gene TRBV28; no clear D. This CDR3 has 15 residues. V was shortened by 6 bases and J by 4 bases, with 13 bases between the two germline ends. The germline V gene has CDR1 MDHEN and CDR2 SYDVKM. Based on the CDR3 plus reference TRBV28 and TRBJ1-6, the full variable domain is DVKVTQSSRYLVKRTGEKVFLECVQDMDHENMFWYRQDPGLGLRLIYFSYDVKMKEKGDIPEGYSVSREKKERFSLILESASTNQTSMYLCASSLRAEYNSPLHFGNGTRLTVT.

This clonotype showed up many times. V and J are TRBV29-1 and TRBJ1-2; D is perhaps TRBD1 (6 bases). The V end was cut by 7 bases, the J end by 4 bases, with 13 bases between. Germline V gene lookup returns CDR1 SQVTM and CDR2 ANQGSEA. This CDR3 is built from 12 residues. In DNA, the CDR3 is TGCAGCGCAGGGGCGTTGGGCTATGGCTACACCTTC. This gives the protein CSAGALGYGYTF.

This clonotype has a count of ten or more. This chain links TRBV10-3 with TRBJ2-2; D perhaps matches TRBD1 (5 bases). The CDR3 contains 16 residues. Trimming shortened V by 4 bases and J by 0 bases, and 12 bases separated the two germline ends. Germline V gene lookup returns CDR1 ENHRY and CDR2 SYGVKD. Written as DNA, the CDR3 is TGTGCCATCAGTGTAGGGGTAGCTACGAACACCGGGGAGCTGTTTTTT. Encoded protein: CAISVGVATNTGELFF.

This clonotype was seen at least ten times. CDR3 region: CSVGGPVQYF. DNA of the CDR3: TGCAGCGTTGGCGGTCCAGTTCAGTACTTC. This sequence joins TRBV29-1 and TRBJ2-4; D ambiguous. The ends were cut back, 4 bases at V and 11 bases at J, with 9 bases in the middle. This CDR3 comprises 10 residues. Germline V gene data show CDR1 as SQVTM and CDR2 as ANQGSEA. Complete variable domain (other parts from reference TRBV29-1 and TRBJ2-4): SAVISQKPSRDICQRGTSLTIQCQVDSQVTMMFWYRQQPGQSLTLIATANQGSEATYESGFVIDKFPISRPNLTFSTLTVSNMSPEDSSIYLCSVGGPVQYFGAGTRLSVL.

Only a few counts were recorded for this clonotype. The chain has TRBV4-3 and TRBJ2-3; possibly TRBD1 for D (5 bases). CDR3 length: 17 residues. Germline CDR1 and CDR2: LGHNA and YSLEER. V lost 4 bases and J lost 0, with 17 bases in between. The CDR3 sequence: CASSRSGAVSSTDTQYF. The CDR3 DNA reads TGCGCCAGCAGCCGCTCTGGGGCGGTCTCTAGCACAGATACGCAGTATTTT.

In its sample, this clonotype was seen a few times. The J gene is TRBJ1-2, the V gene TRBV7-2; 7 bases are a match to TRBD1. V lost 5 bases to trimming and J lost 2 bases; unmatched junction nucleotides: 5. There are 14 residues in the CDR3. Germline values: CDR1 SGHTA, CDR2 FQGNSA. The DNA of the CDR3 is TGTGCCAGCAGCATAGAGACAGGGAACTATGGCTACACCTTC. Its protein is CASSIETGNYGYTF.

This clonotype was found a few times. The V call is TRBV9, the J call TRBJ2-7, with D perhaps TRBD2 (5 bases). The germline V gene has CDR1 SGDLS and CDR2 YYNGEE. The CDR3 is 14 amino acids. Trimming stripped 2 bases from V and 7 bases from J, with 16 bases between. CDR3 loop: CASSVSGVEREQYF. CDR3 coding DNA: TGTGCCAGCAGCGTTTCTGGGGTGGAGCGGGAGCAGTACTTC.